The 18 T cell receptor beta chains presented below share a single source sample, sequenced in a study. In TCRdb, the RT-PCR reads were re-called with MiXCR into one record per CDR3 protein. The profile shows about 680,000 distinct CDR3 sequences, around 14% of them singletons. Source material: memory CD4+ T cells from blood. The receptors come from a female donor in good health, serving as a healthy control.

The chain links TRBV7-2 to TRBJ1-5; D is perhaps TRBD1 (6 bases). Trimming took off 6 bases at V and 3 bases at J, with 12 bases between the two ends. The germline CDR1 and CDR2 sequences are SGHTA and FQGNSA. The CDR3 covers 14 residues. This chain's CDR3 is CASSDRMSNQPQHF. For the CDR3, the DNA is TGTGCCAGCAGTGACAGGATGTCCAATCAGCCCCAGCATTTT.

This clonotype has only a few counts. The CDR3 protein is CAWSVLVGTAFF. In nucleotides, the CDR3 is TGTGCCTGGAGTGTATTAGTAGGCACGGCTTTCTTT. This rearrangement joins TRBV30 to TRBJ1-1; D unclear. CDR1 and CDR2 from the germline V gene are GTSNPN and SVGIG (reference sequence). The CDR3 loop spans 12 amino acids. V was cut by 0 bases and J by 11 bases, with 13 bases left in between. The complete variable domain, with remaining parts taken from reference TRBV30 and TRBJ1-1, reads SQTIHQWPATLVQPVGSPLSLECTVEGTSNPNLYWYRQAAGRGLQLLFYSVGIGQISSEVPQNLSASRPQDRQFILSSKKLLLSDSGFYLCAWSVLVGTAFFGQGTRLTVV.

In DNA form, the CDR3 reads TGTGCCAGCAGTTACTCAGGTTATGGCTTGGGAGAGACCCAGTACTTC. This encodes CASSYSGYGLGETQYF. This sequence joins TRBV6-2 or TRBV6-3 and TRBJ2-5; D uncertain. Germline CDR1 and CDR2: MNHEY and SVGEGT. The CDR3 consists of 16 residues. The V end lost 0 bases, the J end lost 4 bases, and 15 bases lay between the germline ends.

This clonotype was picked up many times. The chain links TRBV4-2 to TRBJ1-2; 7 positions agree with TRBD1. Germline V lookup: CDR1 LGHNA, CDR2 YNFKEQ. The V and J ends lost 3 bases and 8 bases, in that order; junction bases with no gene match: 12. The CDR3 contains 15 residues. This chain's CDR3 is CASSQDIGTGVGYTF. In DNA, the CDR3 is TGTGCCAGCAGCCAGGACATAGGAACAGGGGTCGGCTACACCTTC.

The V and J genes are TRBV9 and TRBJ1-4; the D gene is possibly TRBD1 (6 bases). The CDR3 sequence is 16 residues long. The V and J ends lost 0 bases and 10 bases respectively, with 19 bases between them. The V gene's germline CDR1 is SGDLS and CDR2 YYNGEE. The CDR3: CASSVATWGAHPKLFF. The CDR3, as DNA: TGTGCCAGCAGCGTAGCTACGTGGGGGGCGCATCCAAAACTGTTTTTT.

This clonotype appeared a few times. This chain links TRBV9 with TRBJ2-2; D remains ambiguous. The CDR3 sequence is 14 residues long. Trimming removed 3 bases from V and 6 bases from J, with 12 bases in between. Germline V CDR1 and CDR2: SGDLS, YYNGEE. CDR3 nucleotides: TGTGCCAGCAGCGCTCGAGCGACGGCCGGGGAGCTGTTTTTT. Translated: CASSARATAGELFF.

CDR3 region: CASSEGGPANYGYTF. The CDR3 nucleotides read TGTGCCAGCAGTGAAGGAGGCCCCGCTAACTATGGCTACACCTTC. The chain combines TRBV6-1 with TRBJ1-2, with no clear D. The CDR3 consists of 15 residues. The V end lost 1 base, the J end lost 0 bases, and 9 bases lay between the germline ends. Per germline, CDR1 MNHNS and CDR2 SASEGT.

V is TRBV27 and J is TRBJ1-2; 9 nucleotides match TRBD1. Germline V gene lookup returns CDR1 MNHEY and CDR2 SMNVEV (reference sequence). This CDR3 is 18 amino acids long. The junction had 18 bases not matched to a gene; V was cut back by 2 bases and J by 8 bases. Here the CDR3 DNA reads TGTGCCAGCAGTTTAAAGGCCGGGACAGGGTTATTGGTAGCCGGCTACACCTTC. Its translation: CASSLKAGTGLLVAGYTF.

The V call is TRBV20-1, the J call TRBJ2-3; 10 bases are a match to TRBD2. Germline lookup yields CDR1 DFQATT and CDR2 SNEGSKA (reference sequence). The V segment lost 5 bases and the J segment 2 bases; nucleotides outside the gene matches: 13. The CDR3 spans 17 residues. CDR3 in amino acids: CSAPRTSGTSATDTQYF. CDR3 DNA: TGCAGTGCTCCCCGGACTAGCGGAACCTCCGCCACAGATACGCAGTATTTT.

The CDR3 is CAFRLAGGKETQYF. The DNA of the CDR3 is TGTGCCTTTCGACTAGCGGGAGGGAAAGAGACCCAGTACTTC. This sequence joins TRBV30 and TRBJ2-5; 14 positions agree with TRBD2. CDR1 GTSNPN and CDR2 SVGIG come from the germline V gene (reference sequence). This CDR3 has 14 amino acids. V was clipped by 7 bases and J by 3 bases; unmatched bases: 4.

This clonotype was seen only a few times. The V call is TRBV7-2, the J call TRBJ1-4; TRBD1 aligns across 7 bases. Germline V gene data show CDR1 as SGHTA and CDR2 as FQGNSA. The CDR3 extends over 15 amino acids. The V segment lost 5 bases and the J segment 4 bases; nucleotides outside the gene matches: 7. CDR3 sequence (DNA): TGTGCCAGCAGCGTTCGGGACAGTGATAATGAAAAACTGTTTTTT. Translation gives CASSVRDSDNEKLFF.

The CDR3 loop is CASSFKGTNSNQPQHF. The CDR3 DNA sequence: TGTGCCAGCAGTTTTAAAGGAACTAATAGCAATCAGCCCCAGCATTTT. The rearrangement uses TRBV12-3 or TRBV12-4 and TRBJ1-5; no definite D call. There are 16 residues in the CDR3. V lost 3 bases to trimming and J lost 0 bases, with 12 bases between them.

This clonotype was observed many times. The rearrangement joins TRBV7-9 to TRBJ1-2; 7 bases agree with TRBD1. The germline V gene encodes CDR1 SEHNR and CDR2 FQNEAQ (reference sequence). V lost 1 base and J lost 4; bases outside the gene matches: 9. The CDR3 spans 16 residues. CDR3 loop: CASSLGLSGTAYGYTF. The CDR3 DNA follows: TGTGCCAGCAGCTTAGGGTTAAGCGGGACAGCCTATGGCTACACCTTC.

The CDR3, as DNA: TGTGCCAGCAGCTTAGCGACCTTAACTCCGTGGGCCAATCAGCCCCAGCATTTT. Translation gives CASSLATLTPWANQPQHF. The chain is built from TRBV7-9 and TRBJ1-5, with D hard to call. This CDR3 spans 18 amino acids. V was cut by 0 bases and J by 3 bases, with 18 bases left in between. Per the germline V gene, CDR1 is SEHNR and CDR2 is FQNEAQ (reference sequence). The variable domain in full, completed from reference TRBV7-9 and TRBJ1-5, reads DTGVSQNPRHKITKRGQNVTFRCDPISEHNRLYWYRQTLGQGPEFLTYFQNEAQLEKSRLLSDRFSAERPKGSFSTLEIQRTEQGDSAMYLCASSLATLTPWANQPQHFGDGTRLSIL.

The table lists this clonotype with many counts. The V and J genes are TRBV4-3 and TRBJ2-5, with 9 positions matching TRBD1. Losses at the gene ends were 8 bases for V and 2 bases for J; bases not matched to a gene: 3. Germline CDR1 reads LGHNA; CDR2 reads YSLEER. CDR3 length equals 13 residues. This chain's CDR3 is CASGDRVQETQYF. The CDR3 bases are TGCGCCAGCGGGGACAGGGTACAAGAGACCCAGTACTTC.

This clonotype was seen many times. This sequence joins TRBV10-3 and TRBJ1-2; 8 nucleotides align to TRBD1. The germline CDR1 and CDR2 sequences are ENHRY and SYGVKD. V lost 2 bases and J lost 9; bases outside the gene matches: 5. This CDR3 has 13 residues. This CDR3 reads CAISEQGATSYTF. The DNA for the CDR3 is TGTGCCATCAGTGAGCAGGGGGCGACCAGCTACACCTTC.

There are many counts of this clonotype. V gene TRBV20-1 combines with J gene TRBJ2-7; 9 positions match TRBD2. Germline assignment: CDR1 DFQATT and CDR2 SNEGSKA (reference sequence). This CDR3 has 12 residues. The V and J ends lost 5 bases and 10 bases, in that order; junction bases with no gene match: 9. In DNA form, the CDR3 reads TGCAGTGCTCTTACTAGCGGGCGGCGACAGTACTTC. This codes for CSALTSGRRQYF.

Many counts were recorded for this clonotype. The chain joins TRBV9 to TRBJ2-3; D is perhaps TRBD1 (5 bases). Trimming took 2 bases from V and 2 from J, leaving 9 bases between them. The CDR3 contains 14 residues. Germline-derived CDR1 and CDR2 are SGDLS and YYNGEE. The CDR3 nucleotides are TGTGCCAGCAGCGTGGGGCCGAACACAGATACGCAGTATTTT. Its protein is CASSVGPNTDTQYF.